This entry lists 11 T cell receptor beta chains sequenced from one sample in a study of response to subunit inactivated influenza vaccine. In TCRdb, the RT-PCR reads were re-called with MiXCR into one record per CDR3 protein. The table shows about 700,000 distinct CDR3 sequences, with less than 15% occurring only once. The source material was PBMCs from blood, sampled approximately 15 days before vaccination. These receptors originate from a man aged 50-59 years who received an inactivated influenza vaccine.

The V gene is TRBV6-1, the J gene TRBJ2-1; 13 nucleotides agree with TRBD2. The CDR3 spans 14 residues. Germline V CDR1 and CDR2: MNHNS, SASEGT. Germline trimming cut 8 bases from V and 7 bases from J; bases unmatched to any gene: 5. CDR3 in amino acids: CASGLAGARNEQFF. For the CDR3, the DNA is TGTGCCAGCGGACTAGCGGGGGCCAGGAATGAGCAGTTCTTC.

The V call is TRBV6-5, the J call TRBJ2-5; TRBD1 aligns across 9 bases. The CDR3 covers 17 residues. Germline-derived CDR1 and CDR2 are MNHEY and SVGAGI. V was pared by 2 bases and J by 5 bases, with 12 bases of the junction left unmatched. CDR3 DNA: TGTGCCAGCAGTTACAATCGACAGGGGGGGCAAAGGGAGACCCAGTACTTC. This sequence encodes CASSYNRQGGQRETQYF.

The V gene is TRBV4-3, the J gene TRBJ1-6; tentatively, D is TRBD1 (6 bases). V was clipped by 0 bases and J by 1 base, with 13 bases between them. Germline CDR1 and CDR2: LGHNA and YSLEER. This CDR3 has 18 residues. The CDR3 spells CASSQDYRGESYNSPLHF. DNA of the CDR3: TGCGCCAGCAGCCAAGATTATAGGGGGGAATCCTATAATTCACCCCTCCACTTT.

This clonotype appeared a few times. The chain recombines TRBV6-5 with TRBJ2-3; a weak D match, TRBD2 (5 bases). The V and J ends lost 2 bases and 0 bases respectively, with 12 bases between them. CDR3 length equals 16 residues. CDR1 is MNHEY and CDR2 is SVGAGI in the germline V gene. The CDR3 region is CASSYGGGYSTDTQYF. CDR3 DNA: TGTGCCAGCAGTTACGGCGGCGGGTATAGCACAGATACGCAGTATTTT.

This chain connects TRBV14 to TRBJ1-1; TRBD1 matches at 7 bases. V gave up 3 bases and J gave up 8 bases; unmatched junction bases: 6. This CDR3 is 13 amino acids long. Germline lookup yields CDR1 SGHDN and CDR2 FVKESK. The CDR3 DNA reads TGTGCCAGCAGCCAGCGCCGGGACAGAGAAGCTTTCTTT. Protein sequence: CASSQRRDREAFF.

The J gene is TRBJ1-1, the V gene TRBV7-2; a possible D gene is TRBD1 (5 bases). Germline V gene sequence: CDR1 SGHTA, CDR2 FQGNSA. CDR3 length: 14 amino acids. The V end was cut by 5 bases, the J end by 0 bases, with 10 bases between. The CDR3 is CASSPGLMNTEAFF. The DNA of the CDR3 is TGTGCCAGCAGCCCAGGGTTAATGAACACTGAAGCTTTCTTT.

This clonotype came up a few times. V gene TRBV29-1 combines with J gene TRBJ2-7, with 8 bases identical to TRBD1. The CDR3 sequence is 14 residues long. The germline CDR1 and CDR2 sequences are SQVTM and ANQGSEA. With V trimmed by 2 bases and J by 3 bases, 6 bases remained unmatched. The CDR3 sequence: CSVELGQGDYEQYF. As DNA, the CDR3 is TGCAGCGTTGAATTAGGACAGGGTGACTACGAGCAGTACTTC.

This rearrangement joins TRBV4-1 to TRBJ2-5; 11 bases fit TRBD1. Germline lookup yields CDR1 MGHRA and CDR2 YSYEKL. Trimming cost V 4 bases and J 1 base; bases outside gene matches: 8. CDR3 length equals 17 residues. The DNA of the CDR3 is TGCGCCAGCAGCCTCTCAGGGGGGACAGGGGGCCAAGAGACCCAGTACTTC. Protein: CASSLSGGTGGQETQYF.

In its sample, this clonotype was seen a few times. The CDR3 is CSVESGEQFF. The DNA of the CDR3 is TGCAGCGTTGAAAGCGGGGAGCAGTTCTTC. The V call is TRBV29-1, the J call TRBJ2-1, with a weak D call TRBD2 (6 bases). V lost 2 bases, J lost 10 bases, and 6 bases lay in between. Germline CDR1 and CDR2: SQVTM and ANQGSEA. This CDR3 contains 10 residues.

In this sample, this clonotype turned up a few times. The V and J genes are TRBV20-1 and TRBJ1-6; D perhaps matches TRBD1 (6 bases). Per the germline V gene, CDR1 is DFQATT and CDR2 is SNEGSKA (reference sequence). The CDR3 has 14 amino acids. Trimming stripped 6 bases from V and 5 bases from J, with 14 bases between. The CDR3 nucleotides read TGCAGTGCAGCGGGGGGCATGGATAATTCACCCCTCCACTTT. Translation: CSAAGGMDNSPLHF.

This clonotype has just a few counts. The chain is built from TRBV27 and TRBJ2-7; TRBD2 matches at 11 bases. V trimming: 3 bases; J trimming: 4 bases; junction bases outside the gene matches: 5. Germline values: CDR1 MNHEY, CDR2 SMNVEV (reference sequence). The CDR3 extends over 15 amino acids. The CDR3 reads CASSFLAGGNYEQYF. The CDR3 nucleotides read TGTGCCAGCAGTTTCCTAGCGGGGGGTAATTACGAGCAGTACTTC.